This passage covers 21 T cell receptor beta chains from one sample sequenced in a study of T cells after somatic rescue of genetic block. Clones were sequenced by immunoSEQ multiplex PCR, and TCRdb holds only the in-frame ones, with some missing. The sample contains 55,000 to 75,000 clones, 85% to 95% of which appear only once. Sequences were obtained from peripheral blood mononuclear cells (PBMCs). These receptor sequences come from a man aged 40-50 years.

This clone was recorded once. The rearrangement joins TRBV7-9 to TRBJ2-3; D not certain. Trimming left V 3 bases short and J 5 bases short, with 12 bases between. CDR1 SEHNR and CDR2 FQNEAQ come from the germline V gene (reference sequence). The CDR3 loop spans 14 amino acids. CDR3 sequence: CASSFGRVGDTQYF. CDR3 nucleotides: TGTGCCAGCAGCTTCGGGCGAGTCGGAGATACGCAGTATTTT.

This clone was seen only a few times. The chain couples TRBV7-9 to TRBJ2-3, with 8 nucleotides matching TRBD1. This CDR3 has 16 amino acids. Trimming took 5 bases from V and 4 from J; bases not matched to a gene: 11. Germline V CDR1 and CDR2: SEHNR, FQNEAQ (reference sequence). CDR3 coding DNA: TGTGCCAGCAGCACTCGACAGGGGAAGAGGGCAGATACGCAGTATTTT. It codes for CASSTRQGKRADTQYF.

The V and J genes are TRBV6-5 and TRBJ2-7, with 10 bases lining up with TRBD2. Germline assignment: CDR1 MNHEY and CDR2 SVGAGI. This CDR3 contains 15 residues. V gave up 9 bases and J gave up 2 bases; unmatched junction bases: 10. The CDR3 DNA follows: TGTGCCAGAGGCCCAGCGGGAGGGGGGGCCTACGAGCAGTACTTC. Its protein product is CARGPAGGGAYEQYF.

This chain connects TRBV7-6 to TRBJ2-1; 8 bases match TRBD1. The CDR3 spans 15 residues. From germline, CDR1 is SGHVS and CDR2 FNYEAQ. With 4 bases clipped from V and 4 bases from J, the junction kept 6 bases outside the gene matches. CDR3 nucleotides: TGTGCCAGCAGCTGGACAGGGTCAGAATACAATGAGCAGTTCTTC. Translated, it gives CASSWTGSEYNEQFF.

Details on this clone: An end of the junction does not agree with germline; a read error may underlie this. V usage is TRBV5-6 and J usage is TRBJ2-7, with 7 bases matching TRBD1. This CDR3 has 14 residues. Germline lookup yields CDR1 SGHDT and CDR2 YYEEEE. The CDR3 is CASTLDRSYYEQYF. The CDR3 coding sequence is TGTGCCAGCACCTTGGACAGGAGTTACTACGAGCAGTACTTC. The complete variable domain, with remaining parts taken from reference TRBV5-6 and TRBJ2-7, reads DAGVTQSPTHLIKTRGQQVTLRCSPKSGHDTVSWYQQALGQGPQFIFQYYEEEERQRGNFPDRFSGHQFPNYSSELNVNALLLGDSALYLCASTLDRSYYEQYFGPGTRLTVT.

The chain couples TRBV5-5 to TRBJ2-3; 8 bases are shared with TRBD2. The CDR3 is 14 amino acids. The V gene's germline CDR1 is SGHKS and CDR2 YYEKEE (reference sequence). The junction had 6 bases not matched to a gene; V was cut back by 4 bases and J by 5 bases. In DNA, the CDR3 is TGTGCCAGCAGCCCGGGGACTAGAGGAGATACGCAGTATTTT. This translates into CASSPGTRGDTQYF.

The CDR3 spells CASSSHRAGLNYGYTF. The CDR3 bases are TGTGCCAGCAGTTCGCACAGGGCTGGCCTTAACTATGGCTACACCTTC. V is TRBV27 and J is TRBJ1-2; TRBD1 might be the D (6 bases). The germline CDR1 and CDR2 sequences are MNHEY and SMNVEV (reference sequence). CDR3 length: 16 amino acids. V lost 4 bases, J lost 1 base, and 16 bases lay in between.

This clone was picked up one time. The rearrangement links TRBV7-9 to TRBJ2-3; D is tentatively TRBD1 or TRBD2 (5 bases each). CDR3 length: 15 residues. The V end was cut by 5 bases, the J end by 4 bases, with 16 bases between. From germline, CDR1 is SEHNR and CDR2 FQNEAQ (reference sequence). The CDR3 sequence is CASSPGTGWPDTQYF. The CDR3 bases are TGTGCCAGCAGCCCCGGGACCGGGTGGCCAGATACGCAGTATTTT.

The rearrangement uses TRBV19 and TRBJ2-7; the match to TRBD1 covers 8 bases. This CDR3 region has 15 residues. With V trimmed by 4 bases and J by 3 bases, 8 bases remained unmatched. Germline assignment: CDR1 LNHDA and CDR2 SQIVND (reference sequence). The CDR3 region has the DNA TGTGCCAGTAGTAAGTGGGCAGGGGGCGGCTACGAGCAGTACTTC. It is translated as CASSKWAGGGYEQYF.

This chain joins TRBV18 and TRBJ1-1, with 8 bases lining up with TRBD1. Germline trimming cut 3 bases from V and 11 bases from J; bases unmatched to any gene: 14. Germline CDR1 reads KGHSH; CDR2 reads LQKENI. CDR3 size: 15 residues. CDR3 in amino acids: CASSPHQGAWEWAFF. The CDR3, as DNA: TGTGCCAGCTCACCTCATCAGGGGGCCTGGGAATGGGCTTTCTTT.

This chain links TRBV29-1 with TRBJ1-2; D is unresolved. With 4 bases removed from V and 2 bases from J, the gap between germline ends came to 5 bases. Germline-derived CDR1 and CDR2 are SQVTM and ANQGSEA. This CDR3 region has 11 residues. The CDR3, as DNA: TGCAGCGTTGTGGTGAACTATGGCTACACCTTC. Translated, it gives CSVVVNYGYTF.

This clone was counted once. This sequence joins TRBV18 and TRBJ1-3; 9 bases align to TRBD1. Looked up from germline, CDR1 is KGHSH and CDR2 is LQKENI. This CDR3 region has 15 residues. The V segment lost 3 bases and the J segment 2 bases; nucleotides outside the gene matches: 2. The CDR3 DNA is TGTGCCAGCTCACCGGACAGGGGCCCTGGAAACACCATATATTTT. Its translation is CASSPDRGPGNTIYF.

The rearrangement links TRBV25-1 to TRBJ1-1, with D possibly being TRBD1 (6 bases). With 5 bases removed from V and 9 bases from J, the gap between germline ends came to 16 bases. CDR1 MGHDK and CDR2 SYGVNS come from the germline V gene. The CDR3 contains 13 residues. The CDR3 sequence is CASSRNRAEKAFF. The DNA of the CDR3 is TGTGCCAGCAGTCGGAACAGGGCCGAAAAAGCTTTCTTT.

This chain links TRBV18 with TRBJ1-4, with a weak D call TRBD1 (6 bases). The germline V gene encodes CDR1 KGHSH and CDR2 LQKENI. Trimming removed 0 bases at V and 2 bases at J, with 7 bases between. This CDR3 region has 15 residues. CDR3 nucleotides: TGTGCCAGCTCACCACCTCAGGGGACTAATGAAAAACTGTTTTTT. Translated: CASSPPQGTNEKLFF. Together with reference TRBV18 and TRBJ1-4, the CDR3 gives the full variable domain: NAGVMQNPRHLVRRRGQEARLRCSPMKGHSHVYWYRQLPEEGLKFMVYLQKENIIDESGMPKERFSAEFPKEGPSILRIQQVVRGDSAAYFCASSPPQGTNEKLFFGSGTQLSVL.

The CDR3 DNA is TGCGCCAGCAGTGTGGCCAGGGGGACGGAGACCCAGTACTTC. Its translation: CASSVARGTETQYF. The V call is TRBV10-2, the J call TRBJ2-5; 7 bases are a match to TRBD1. Germline CDR1 WSHSY, CDR2 SAAADI. CDR3 length equals 14 residues. V was clipped by 4 bases and J by 5 bases; unmatched bases: 7.

The chain is built from TRBV27 and TRBJ2-1; 7 bases map to TRBD2. With 6 bases clipped from V and 10 bases from J, the junction kept 9 bases outside the gene matches. Germline V gives CDR1 MNHEY, CDR2 SMNVEV (reference sequence). This CDR3 is 13 amino acids long. CDR3 sequence: CASRMSGAGEQFF. The DNA of the CDR3 is TGTGCCAGCAGGATGAGCGGGGCGGGGGAGCAGTTCTTC.

This clone occurred once. The CDR3 DNA is TGTGCCAGCAGCTTAGTTGGCCGGGATTACAATCAGCCCCAGCATTTT. This translates into CASSLVGRDYNQPQHF. This chain joins TRBV7-2 and TRBJ1-5; D remains unclear. Germline V gene sequence: CDR1 SGHTA, CDR2 FQGNSA. The CDR3 extends over 16 amino acids. Trimming cost V 1 base and J 3 bases, with 13 bases left between them.

The chain recombines TRBV9 with TRBJ2-2; 9 nucleotides align to TRBD2. Germline V gives CDR1 SGDLS, CDR2 YYNGEE. Germline trimming cut 3 bases from V and 5 bases from J; bases unmatched to any gene: 8. The CDR3 length is 16 residues. The CDR3 DNA sequence: TGTGCCAGCAGCGCGTTAGCGGGAGTAGGGACCGGGGAGCTGTTTTTT. This sequence encodes CASSALAGVGTGELFF.

The genes are TRBV4-1 and TRBJ2-5; D might be TRBD2 (5 bases). The V and J ends lost 0 bases and 1 base respectively, with 9 bases between them. Germline V CDR1 and CDR2: MGHRA, YSYEKL. The CDR3 is made up of 15 amino acids. CDR3 coding DNA: TGCGCCAGCAGCCAAGAGAGGGCCGTCCAAGAGACCCAGTACTTC. Translating gives CASSQERAVQETQYF.

The V call is TRBV27, the J call TRBJ1-6; 8 bases map to TRBD1. Per the germline V gene, CDR1 is MNHEY and CDR2 is SMNVEV (reference sequence). The V and J ends lost 4 bases and 10 bases, in that order; junction bases with no gene match: 6. This CDR3 is built from 14 residues. As DNA, the CDR3 is TGTGCCAGCAGTTCAGGACAGGGCGAGTCACCCCTCCACTTT. It yields the protein CASSSGQGESPLHF.

This sequence joins TRBV5-5 and TRBJ2-7, with no clear D. Germline assignment: CDR1 SGHKS and CDR2 YYEKEE (reference sequence). CDR3 length: 14 residues. The V and J ends lost 2 bases and 4 bases respectively, with 13 bases between them. The CDR3 here is CASSLMGPTYEQYF. The CDR3 DNA sequence: TGTGCCAGCAGCTTAATGGGCCCGACTTACGAGCAGTACTTC.